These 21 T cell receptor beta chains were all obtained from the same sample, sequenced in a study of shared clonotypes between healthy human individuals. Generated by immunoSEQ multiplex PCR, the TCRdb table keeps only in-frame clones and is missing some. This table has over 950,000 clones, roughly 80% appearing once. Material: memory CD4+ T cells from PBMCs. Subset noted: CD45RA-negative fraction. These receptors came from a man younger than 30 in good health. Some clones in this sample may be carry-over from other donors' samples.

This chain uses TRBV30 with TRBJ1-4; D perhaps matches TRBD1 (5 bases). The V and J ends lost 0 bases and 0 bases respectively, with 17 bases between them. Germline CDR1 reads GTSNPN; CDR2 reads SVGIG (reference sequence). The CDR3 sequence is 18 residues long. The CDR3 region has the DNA TGTGCCTGGAGTGTAAGTCGACGGACACCTACAACTAATGAAAAACTGTTTTTT. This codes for CAWSVSRRTPTTNEKLFF. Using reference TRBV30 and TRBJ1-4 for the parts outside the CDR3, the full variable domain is SQTIHQWPATLVQPVGSPLSLECTVEGTSNPNLYWYRQAAGRGLQLLFYSVGIGQISSEVPQNLSASRPQDRQFILSSKKLLLSDSGFYLCAWSVSRRTPTTNEKLFFGSGTQLSVL.

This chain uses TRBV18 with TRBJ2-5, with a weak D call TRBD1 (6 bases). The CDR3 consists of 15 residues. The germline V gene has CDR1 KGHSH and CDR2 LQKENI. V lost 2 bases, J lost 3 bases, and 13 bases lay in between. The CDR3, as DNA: TGTGCCAGCTCACCAGGGGGCGGACGGGAAGAGACCCAGTACTTC. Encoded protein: CASSPGGGREETQYF.

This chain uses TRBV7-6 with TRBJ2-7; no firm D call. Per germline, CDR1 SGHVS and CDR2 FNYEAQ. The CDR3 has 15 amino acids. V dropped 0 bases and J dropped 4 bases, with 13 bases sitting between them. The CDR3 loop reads CASSLAGFAEYEQYF. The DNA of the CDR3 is TGTGCCAGCAGCTTAGCGGGCTTCGCGGAGTACGAGCAGTACTTC.

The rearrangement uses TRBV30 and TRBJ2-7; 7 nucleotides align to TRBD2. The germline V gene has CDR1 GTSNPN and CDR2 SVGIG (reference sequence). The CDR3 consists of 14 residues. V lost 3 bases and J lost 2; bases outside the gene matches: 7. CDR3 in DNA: TGTGCCTGGAGGAGGGAGGGGCTGACCTACGAGCAGTACTTC. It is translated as CAWRREGLTYEQYF.

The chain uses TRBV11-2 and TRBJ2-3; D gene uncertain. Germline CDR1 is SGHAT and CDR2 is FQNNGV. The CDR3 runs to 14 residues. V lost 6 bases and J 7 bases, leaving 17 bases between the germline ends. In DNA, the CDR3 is TGTGCCAGCAGTGGGATCCTTTACGCCAATACGCAGTATTTT. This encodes CASSGILYANTQYF.

The CDR3 nucleotides are TGTGCCACCAGCAGCGGACTAGCGGGAGACAATGAGCAGTTCTTC. Translation: CATSSGLAGDNEQFF. The chain is built from TRBV15 and TRBJ2-1; 13 nucleotides agree with TRBD2. CDR1 and CDR2 (germline): LNHNV, YYDKDF (reference sequence). The CDR3 length is 15 residues. J gave up 5 bases and V 3 bases, and 1 base lay outside the gene matches.

This CDR3 reads CSARYQETQYF. For the CDR3, the DNA is TGCAGTGCTAGGTACCAAGAGACCCAGTACTTC. The V gene is TRBV20-1, the J gene TRBJ2-5; no definite D call. The CDR3 extends over 11 amino acids. Germline CDR1 is DFQATT and CDR2 is SNEGSKA (reference sequence). V was trimmed by 3 bases and J by 0 bases, leaving 2 bases between them.

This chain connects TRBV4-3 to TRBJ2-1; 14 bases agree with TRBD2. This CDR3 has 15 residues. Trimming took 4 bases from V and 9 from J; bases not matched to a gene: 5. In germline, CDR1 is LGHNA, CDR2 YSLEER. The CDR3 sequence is CASSPGLAGAIEQFF. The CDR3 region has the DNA TGCGCCAGCAGCCCGGGACTAGCGGGAGCTATTGAGCAGTTCTTC.

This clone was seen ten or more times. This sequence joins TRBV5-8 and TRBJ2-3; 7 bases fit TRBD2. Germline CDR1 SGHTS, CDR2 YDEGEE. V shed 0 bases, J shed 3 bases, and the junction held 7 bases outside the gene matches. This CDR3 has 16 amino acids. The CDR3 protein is CASSLAAASGTDTQYF. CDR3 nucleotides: TGTGCCAGCAGCTTGGCCGCGGCTAGCGGAACAGATACGCAGTATTTT.

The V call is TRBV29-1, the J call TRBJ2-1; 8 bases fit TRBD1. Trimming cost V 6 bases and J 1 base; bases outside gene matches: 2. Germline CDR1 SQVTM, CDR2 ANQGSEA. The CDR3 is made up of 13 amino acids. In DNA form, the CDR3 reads TGCAGCGTAGGACAGGGTTCCTACAATGAGCAGTTCTTC. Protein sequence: CSVGQGSYNEQFF.

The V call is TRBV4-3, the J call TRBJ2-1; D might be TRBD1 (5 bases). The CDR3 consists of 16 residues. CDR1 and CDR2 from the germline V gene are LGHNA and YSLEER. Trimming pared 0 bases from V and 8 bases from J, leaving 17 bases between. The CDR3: CASSQDLTQGPHEQFF. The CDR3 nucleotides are TGCGCCAGCAGCCAAGATCTTACGCAGGGTCCTCATGAGCAGTTCTTC.

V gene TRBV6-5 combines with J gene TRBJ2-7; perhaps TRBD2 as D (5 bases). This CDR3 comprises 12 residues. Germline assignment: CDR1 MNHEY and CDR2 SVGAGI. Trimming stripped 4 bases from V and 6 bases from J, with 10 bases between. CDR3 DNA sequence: TGTGCCAGCAGTTCCGGACGGGGCGAGCAGTACTTC. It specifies CASSSGRGEQYF.

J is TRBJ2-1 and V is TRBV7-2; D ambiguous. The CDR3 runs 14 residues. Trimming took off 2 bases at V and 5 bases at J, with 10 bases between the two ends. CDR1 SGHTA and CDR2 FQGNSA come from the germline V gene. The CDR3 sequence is CASSLILTNNEQFF. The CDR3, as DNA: TGTGCCAGCAGCTTAATACTTACTAACAATGAGCAGTTCTTC. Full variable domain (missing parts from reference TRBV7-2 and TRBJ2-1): GAGVSQSPSNKVTEKGKDVELRCDPISGHTALYWYRQSLGQGLEFLIYFQGNSAPDKSGLPSDRFSAERTGGSVSTLTIQRTQQEDSAVYLCASSLILTNNEQFFGPGTRLTVL.

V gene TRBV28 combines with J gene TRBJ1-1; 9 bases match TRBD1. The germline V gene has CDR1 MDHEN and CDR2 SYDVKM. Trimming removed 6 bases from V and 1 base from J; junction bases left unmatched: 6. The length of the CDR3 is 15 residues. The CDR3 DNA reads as TGTGCCAGCAGGTTCCCGGGACAGGGGAACACTGAAGCTTTCTTT. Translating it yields CASRFPGQGNTEAFF.

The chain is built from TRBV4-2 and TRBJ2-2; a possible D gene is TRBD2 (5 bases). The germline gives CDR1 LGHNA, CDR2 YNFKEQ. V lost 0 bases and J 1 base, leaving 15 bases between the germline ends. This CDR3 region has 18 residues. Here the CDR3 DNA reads TGTGCCAGCAGCCAAGAGGGAATCAGGAGGATGAACACCGGGGAGCTGTTTTTT. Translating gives CASSQEGIRRMNTGELFF.

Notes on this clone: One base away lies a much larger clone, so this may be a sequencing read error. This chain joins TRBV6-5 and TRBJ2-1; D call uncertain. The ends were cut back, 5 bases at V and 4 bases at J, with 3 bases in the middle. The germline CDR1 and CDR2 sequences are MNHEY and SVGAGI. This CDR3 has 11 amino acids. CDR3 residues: CASSVYNEQFF. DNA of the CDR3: TGTGCCAGCAGTGTATACAATGAGCAGTTCTTC.

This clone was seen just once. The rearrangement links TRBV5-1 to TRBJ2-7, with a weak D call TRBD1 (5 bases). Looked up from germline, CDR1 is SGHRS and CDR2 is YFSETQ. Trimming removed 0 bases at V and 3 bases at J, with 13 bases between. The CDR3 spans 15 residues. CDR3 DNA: TGCGCCAGCAGCTTGGGGCTAGGGCAGGGCTACGAGCAGTACTTC. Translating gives CASSLGLGQGYEQYF.

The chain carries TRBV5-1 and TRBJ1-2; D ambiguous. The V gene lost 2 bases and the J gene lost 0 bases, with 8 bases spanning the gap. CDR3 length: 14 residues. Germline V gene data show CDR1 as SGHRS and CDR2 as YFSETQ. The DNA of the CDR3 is TGCGCCAGCAGCTTTGGAGATACTAACTATGGCTACACCTTC. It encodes CASSFGDTNYGYTF.

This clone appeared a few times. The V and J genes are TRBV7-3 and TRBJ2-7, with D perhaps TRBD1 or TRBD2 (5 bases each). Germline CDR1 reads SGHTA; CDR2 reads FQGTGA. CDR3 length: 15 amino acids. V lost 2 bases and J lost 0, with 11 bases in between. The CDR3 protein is CASSLEGSSSYEQYF. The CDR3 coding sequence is TGTGCCAGCAGCTTAGAGGGGTCGAGCTCCTACGAGCAGTACTTC.

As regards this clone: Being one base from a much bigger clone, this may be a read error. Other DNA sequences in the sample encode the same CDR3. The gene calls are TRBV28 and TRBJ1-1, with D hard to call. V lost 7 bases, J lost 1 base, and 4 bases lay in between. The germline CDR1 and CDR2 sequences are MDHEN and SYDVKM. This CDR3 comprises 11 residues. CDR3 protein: CASTENTEAFF. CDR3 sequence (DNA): TGTGCCAGCACGGAGAACACTGAAGCTTTCTTT. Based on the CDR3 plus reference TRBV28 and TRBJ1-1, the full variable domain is DVKVTQSSRYLVKRTGEKVFLECVQDMDHENMFWYRQDPGLGLRLIYFSYDVKMKEKGDIPEGYSVSREKKERFSLILESASTNQTSMYLCASTENTEAFFGQGTRLTVV.

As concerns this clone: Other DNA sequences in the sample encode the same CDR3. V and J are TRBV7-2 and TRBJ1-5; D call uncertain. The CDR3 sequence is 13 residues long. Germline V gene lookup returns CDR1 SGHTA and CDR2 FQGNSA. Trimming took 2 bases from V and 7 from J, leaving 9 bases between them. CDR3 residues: CASSLRQEQPQHF. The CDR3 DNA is TGTGCCAGCAGCTTAAGGCAGGAACAGCCCCAGCATTTT.